The entry that follows covers one T cell receptor (beta chain) sequence. The antigen is undetermined. The data originate from a study of siplizumab effects on memory and regulatory T cells. Study-wide findings and caveats: Roughly 75-96% of proliferating CD4+ or CD8+ clones lacked a naive or memory phenotype that could be assigned. Proliferating siplizumab-cultured Tregs lacked confirmed suppressive function.

Germline lookup yields CDR1 SGDLS and CDR2 YYNGEE. J gave up 0 bases and V 5 bases, and 4 bases lay outside the gene matches. CDR3 length: 16 amino acids. Libraries were prepared by immunoSEQ multiplex PCR; TCRdb keeps only in-frame clonotypes and omits some of them. The sample has about 100,000 clones, about 95% seen once. The sequenced material came from non-Treg CD4+ T cells sorted from blood. The J gene is TRBJ2-2, the V gene TRBV9, with TRBD1 matching over 10 bases. This TCR came from a human donor in good health. The CDR3 DNA is TGTGCCAGCAGGTTGGGACAGGGGACGAACACCGGGGAGCTGTTTTTT. Its protein is CASRLGQGTNTGELFF.